This T cell receptor beta chain was sequenced in a study of identical twins. From germline, CDR1 is SGHTA and CDR2 FQGNSA. The germline V and J ends were trimmed by 5 bases and 10 bases, with 15 bases remaining between them. The CDR3 extends over 13 amino acids. In TCRdb, the 5' RACE reads were re-called with MiXCR into one record per CDR3 protein. The sample includes about 450,000 distinct CDR3 sequences, approximately 17% seen only once; the top ten take more than 10%. There are a few counts of this clonotype. Sequenced input: naive T cells sorted from blood. The TCR comes from a man between 50 and 59 years old in good health. The chain uses TRBV7-2 and TRBJ2-1, with D uncertain. The CDR3, as DNA: TGTGCCAGCAGCCTCCCGACTCGCCTAGAGCAGTTCTTC. Protein: CASSLPTRLEQFF.